The 3 T cell receptor beta chains listed next were all sequenced from one sample in a study of chemoradiotherapy in HPV16-positive cancers. Profiled with immunoSEQ multiplex PCR; TCRdb holds only in-frame clones, not every one. The sample holds approximately 50,000 clones, under 95% seen once. This sample comprised blood, obtained from a patient who underwent chemoradiotherapy. Receptors were obtained from a human donor with HPV-associated anogenital cancer.

This clone appeared a single time. The rearrangement uses TRBV2 and TRBJ2-2; D ambiguous. Deletions cut 7 bases from V and 8 bases from J, with 26 bases between. The CDR3 length is 17 residues. The germline gives CDR1 SNHLY, CDR2 FYNNEI. The CDR3 DNA reads TGTGCCAGCAACCTTTTGCCAGGTTCCCGGGCCAGGGGGGAGCTGTTTTTT. As protein: CASNLLPGSRARGELFF.

The chain's CDR3 is CASSPRGETQYF. CDR3 DNA sequence: TGTGCCAGCAGCCCCCGGGGTGAGACCCAGTACTTC. The rearrangement uses TRBV7-7 and TRBJ2-5, with TRBD2 as a possible D gene (5 bases). V was pared by 5 bases and J by 5 bases, with 9 bases between. The CDR3 runs 12 residues. CDR1 is SSHAT, CDR2 FNYEAQ, per germline (reference sequence).

A few counts support this clone. The CDR3 DNA reads as TGCGCCAGCAGCCCGGACAGGCGGGGCACCGGGGAGCTGTTTTTT. It is translated as CASSPDRRGTGELFF. The chain recombines TRBV5-1 with TRBJ2-2, with D perhaps TRBD1 (7 bases). With 4 bases removed from V and 4 bases from J, the gap between germline ends came to 14 bases. This CDR3 is built from 15 residues. CDR1 SGHRS and CDR2 YFSETQ come from the germline V gene.